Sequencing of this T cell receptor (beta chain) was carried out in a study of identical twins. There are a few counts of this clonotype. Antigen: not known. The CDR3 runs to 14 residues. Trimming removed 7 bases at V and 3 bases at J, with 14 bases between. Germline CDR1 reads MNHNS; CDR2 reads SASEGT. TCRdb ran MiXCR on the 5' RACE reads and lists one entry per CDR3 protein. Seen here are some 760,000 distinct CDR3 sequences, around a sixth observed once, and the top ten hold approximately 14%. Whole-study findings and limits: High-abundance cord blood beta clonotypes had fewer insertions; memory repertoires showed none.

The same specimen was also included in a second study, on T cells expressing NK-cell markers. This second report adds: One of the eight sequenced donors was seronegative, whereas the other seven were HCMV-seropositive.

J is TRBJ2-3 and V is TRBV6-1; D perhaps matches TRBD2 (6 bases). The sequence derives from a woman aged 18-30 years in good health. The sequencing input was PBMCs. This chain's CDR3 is CASTSPGTTDTQYF. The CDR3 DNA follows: TGTGCCAGCACCTCGCCGGGGACTACAGATACGCAGTATTTT.